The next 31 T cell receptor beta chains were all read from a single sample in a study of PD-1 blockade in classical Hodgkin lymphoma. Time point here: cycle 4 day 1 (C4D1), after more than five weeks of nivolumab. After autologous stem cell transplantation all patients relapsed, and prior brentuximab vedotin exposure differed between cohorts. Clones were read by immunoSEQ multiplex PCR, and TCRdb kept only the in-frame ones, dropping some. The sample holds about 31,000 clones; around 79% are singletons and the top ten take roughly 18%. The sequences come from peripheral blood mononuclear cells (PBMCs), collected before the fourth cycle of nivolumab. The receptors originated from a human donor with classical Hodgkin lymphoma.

The CDR3 coding sequence is TGTGCCAGCAGCTTAAATTCCCAGGCGGGTGCTAGCACAGATACGCAGTATTTT. Translated, it gives CASSLNSQAGASTDTQYF. This chain uses TRBV7-3 with TRBJ2-3; a weak D match, TRBD2 (5 bases). Trimming took 1 base from V and 0 from J, leaving 17 bases between them. From germline, CDR1 is SGHTA and CDR2 FQGTGA. This CDR3 has 18 amino acids.

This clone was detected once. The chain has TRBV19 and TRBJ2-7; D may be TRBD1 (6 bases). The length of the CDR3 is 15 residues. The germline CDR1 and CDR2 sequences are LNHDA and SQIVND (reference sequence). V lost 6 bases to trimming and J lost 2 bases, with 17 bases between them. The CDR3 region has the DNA TGTGCCAGTAGAAGGGGGACGGGCAATACCTACGAGCAGTACTTC. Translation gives CASRRGTGNTYEQYF.

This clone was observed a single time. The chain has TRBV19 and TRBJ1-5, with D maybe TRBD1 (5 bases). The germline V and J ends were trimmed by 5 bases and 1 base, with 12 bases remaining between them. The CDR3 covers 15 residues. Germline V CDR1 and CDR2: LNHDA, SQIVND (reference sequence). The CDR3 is CASSSGVLSNQPQHF. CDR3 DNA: TGTGCCAGTAGTTCGGGGGTTTTGAGCAATCAGCCCCAGCATTTT.

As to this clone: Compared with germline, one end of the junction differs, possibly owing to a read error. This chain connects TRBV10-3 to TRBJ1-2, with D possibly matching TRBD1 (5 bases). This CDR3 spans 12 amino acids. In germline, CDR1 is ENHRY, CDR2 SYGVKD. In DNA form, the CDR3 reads TGTGCCATCAGTGACCACGAAGGGGAAGGGAACTTC. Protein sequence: CAISDHEGEGNF.

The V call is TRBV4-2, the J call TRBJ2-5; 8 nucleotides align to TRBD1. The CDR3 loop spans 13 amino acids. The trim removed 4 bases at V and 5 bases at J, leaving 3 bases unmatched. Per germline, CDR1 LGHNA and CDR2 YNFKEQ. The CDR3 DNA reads TGTGCCAGCAGCCGGACAGGGTGGGAGACCCAGTACTTC. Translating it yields CASSRTGWETQYF.

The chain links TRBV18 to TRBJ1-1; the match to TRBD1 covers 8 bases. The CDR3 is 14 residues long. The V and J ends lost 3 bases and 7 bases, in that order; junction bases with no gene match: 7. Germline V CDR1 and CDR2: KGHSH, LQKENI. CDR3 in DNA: TGTGCCAGCTCACCGGAGACAGGGGAAGGTGAAGCTTTCTTT. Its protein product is CASSPETGEGEAFF. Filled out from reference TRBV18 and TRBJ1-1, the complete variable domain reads NAGVMQNPRHLVRRRGQEARLRCSPMKGHSHVYWYRQLPEEGLKFMVYLQKENIIDESGMPKERFSAEFPKEGPSILRIQQVVRGDSAAYFCASSPETGEGEAFFGQGTRLTVV.

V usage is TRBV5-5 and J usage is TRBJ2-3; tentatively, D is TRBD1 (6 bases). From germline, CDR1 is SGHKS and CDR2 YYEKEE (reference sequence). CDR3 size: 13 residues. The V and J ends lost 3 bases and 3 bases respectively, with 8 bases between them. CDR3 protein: CASSSQGTDTQYF. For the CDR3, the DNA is TGTGCCAGCAGCTCCCAGGGGACAGATACGCAGTATTTT.

Written as DNA, the CDR3 is TGTGCCAGCAGCTTAGTCAACCGGGACTCATATTTT. This translates into CASSLVNRDSYF. This chain joins TRBV7-2 and TRBJ2-3; possible D gene TRBD2, 6 bases. Germline assignment: CDR1 SGHTA and CDR2 FQGNSA. V lost 1 base to trimming and J lost 15 bases, with 14 bases between them. CDR3 length: 12 residues.

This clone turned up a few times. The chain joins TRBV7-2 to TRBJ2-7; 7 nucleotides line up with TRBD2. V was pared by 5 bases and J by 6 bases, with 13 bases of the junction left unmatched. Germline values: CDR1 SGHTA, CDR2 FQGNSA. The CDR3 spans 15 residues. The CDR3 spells CASSPRKGAGTEQYF. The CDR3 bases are TGTGCCAGCAGCCCCCGTAAGGGAGCGGGGACCGAGCAGTACTTC.

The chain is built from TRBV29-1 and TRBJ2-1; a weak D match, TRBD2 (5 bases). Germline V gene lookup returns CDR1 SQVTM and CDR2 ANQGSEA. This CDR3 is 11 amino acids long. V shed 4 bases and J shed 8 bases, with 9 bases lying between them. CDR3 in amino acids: CSVVAGHEQFF. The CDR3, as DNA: TGCAGCGTTGTCGCGGGTCATGAGCAGTTCTTC.

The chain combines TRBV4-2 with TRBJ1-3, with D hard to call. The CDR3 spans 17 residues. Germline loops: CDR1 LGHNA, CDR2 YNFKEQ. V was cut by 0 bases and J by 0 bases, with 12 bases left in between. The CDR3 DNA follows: TGTGCCAGCAGCCAAGATTCATCCGCTAACTCTGGAAACACCATATATTTT. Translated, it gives CASSQDSSANSGNTIYF.

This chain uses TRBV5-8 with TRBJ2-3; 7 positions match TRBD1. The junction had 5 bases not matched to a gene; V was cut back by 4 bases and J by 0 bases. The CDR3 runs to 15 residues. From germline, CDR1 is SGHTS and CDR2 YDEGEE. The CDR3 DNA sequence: TGTGCCAGCAGCATCAAGGGGGCTAGCACAGATACGCAGTATTTT. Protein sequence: CASSIKGASTDTQYF.

The CDR3 protein is CASSLMQGGSPLHF. As DNA, the CDR3 is TGTGCCAGCAGTTTAATGCAGGGTGGGTCACCCCTCCACTTT. The rearrangement uses TRBV27 and TRBJ1-6, with a weak D call TRBD1 (5 bases). Trimming stripped 2 bases from V and 10 bases from J, with 12 bases between. CDR1 is MNHEY, CDR2 SMNVEV, per germline (reference sequence). The CDR3 length is 14 residues.

CDR3 nucleotides: TGCGCCAGCAGCCAAGCCTTCCATACAGGGATGTACACCTTC. Protein: CASSQAFHTGMYTF. This sequence joins TRBV4-3 and TRBJ1-2, with TRBD1 as a possible D gene (6 bases). This CDR3 is 14 amino acids long. Trimming left V 1 base short and J 11 bases short, with 17 bases between. Germline CDR1 and CDR2: LGHNA and YSLEER.

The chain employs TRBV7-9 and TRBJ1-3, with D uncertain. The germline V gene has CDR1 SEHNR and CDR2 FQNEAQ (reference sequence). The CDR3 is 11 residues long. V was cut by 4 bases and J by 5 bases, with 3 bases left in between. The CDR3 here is CASSSRNTIYF. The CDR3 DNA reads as TGTGCCAGCAGCTCGAGAAACACCATATATTTT.

The CDR3 is CAISESTGGWGVSNTEAFF. CDR3 bases: TGTGCCATCAGTGAGTCGACGGGGGGATGGGGTGTTAGTAACACTGAAGCTTTCTTT. V usage is TRBV10-3 and J usage is TRBJ1-1, with D perhaps TRBD1 (5 bases). Deletions cut 0 bases from V and 2 bases from J, with 22 bases between. Germline-derived CDR1 and CDR2 are ENHRY and SYGVKD. The CDR3 runs 19 residues.

Here the CDR3 DNA reads TGTGCCTGGAGTGTACAGAGCAGGAACTATGGCTACACCTTC. Its protein is CAWSVQSRNYGYTF. This chain connects TRBV30 to TRBJ1-2; D remains unclear. CDR3 size: 14 residues. V lost 0 bases to trimming and J lost 2 bases, with 10 bases between them. Germline V CDR1 and CDR2: GTSNPN, SVGIG (reference sequence).

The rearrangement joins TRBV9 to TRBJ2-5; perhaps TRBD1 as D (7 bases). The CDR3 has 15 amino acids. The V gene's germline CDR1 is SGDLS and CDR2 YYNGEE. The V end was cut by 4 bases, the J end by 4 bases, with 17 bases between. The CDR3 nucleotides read TGTGCCAGCAGCCCTGCGGGACAGATAGCAGAGACCCAGTACTTC. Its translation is CASSPAGQIAETQYF.

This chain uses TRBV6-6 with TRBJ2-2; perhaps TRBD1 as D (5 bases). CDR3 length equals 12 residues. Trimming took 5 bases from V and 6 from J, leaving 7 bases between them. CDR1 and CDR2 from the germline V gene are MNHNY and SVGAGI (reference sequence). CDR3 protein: CASSQGAGELFF. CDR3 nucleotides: TGTGCCAGCAGTCAGGGTGCCGGGGAGCTGTTTTTT.

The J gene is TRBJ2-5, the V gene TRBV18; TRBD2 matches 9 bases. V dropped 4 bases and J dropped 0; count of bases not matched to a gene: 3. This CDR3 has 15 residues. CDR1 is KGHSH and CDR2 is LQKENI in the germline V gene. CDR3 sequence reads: CASSQQRGDQETQYF. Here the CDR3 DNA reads TGTGCCAGCTCACAACAGCGGGGGGACCAAGAGACCCAGTACTTC.

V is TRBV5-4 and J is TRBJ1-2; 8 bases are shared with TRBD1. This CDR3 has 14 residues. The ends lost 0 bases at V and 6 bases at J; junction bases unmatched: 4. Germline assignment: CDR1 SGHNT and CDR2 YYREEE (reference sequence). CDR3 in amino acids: CASSLVRGRHGYTF. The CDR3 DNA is TGTGCCAGCAGCTTGGTCAGGGGGCGGCATGGCTACACCTTC.

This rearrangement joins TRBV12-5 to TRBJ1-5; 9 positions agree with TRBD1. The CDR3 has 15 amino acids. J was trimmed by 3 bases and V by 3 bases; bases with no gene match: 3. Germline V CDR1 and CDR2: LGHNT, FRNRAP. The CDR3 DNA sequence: TGTGCTAGTGGTTTCGGGACAGGGCTCAATCAGCCCCAGCATTTT. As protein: CASGFGTGLNQPQHF.

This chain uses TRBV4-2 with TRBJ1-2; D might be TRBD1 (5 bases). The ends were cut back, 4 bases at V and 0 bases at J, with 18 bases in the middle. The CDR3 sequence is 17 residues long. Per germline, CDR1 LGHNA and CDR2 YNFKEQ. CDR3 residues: CASSRKGGALTNYGYTF. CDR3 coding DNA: TGTGCCAGCAGCCGGAAGGGCGGGGCGCTGACTAACTATGGCTACACCTTC.

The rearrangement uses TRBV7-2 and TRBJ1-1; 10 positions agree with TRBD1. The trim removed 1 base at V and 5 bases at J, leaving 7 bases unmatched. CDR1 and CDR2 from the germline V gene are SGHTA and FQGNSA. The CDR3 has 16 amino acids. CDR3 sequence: CASSLDNDRGRTEAFF. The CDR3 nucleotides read TGTGCCAGCAGCTTAGACAACGACAGGGGGCGGACTGAAGCTTTCTTT.

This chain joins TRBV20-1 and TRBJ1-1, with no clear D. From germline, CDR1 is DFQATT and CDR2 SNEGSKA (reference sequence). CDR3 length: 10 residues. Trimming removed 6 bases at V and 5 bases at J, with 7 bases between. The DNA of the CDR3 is TGCAGTGCAATGGGGACTGAAGCTTTCTTT. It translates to CSAMGTEAFF.

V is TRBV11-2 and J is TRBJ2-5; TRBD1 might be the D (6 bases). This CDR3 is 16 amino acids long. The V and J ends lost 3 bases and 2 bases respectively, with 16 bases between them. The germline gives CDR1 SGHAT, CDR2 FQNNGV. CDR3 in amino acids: CASSFLDSTMQETQYF. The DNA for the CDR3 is TGTGCCAGCAGCTTCTTGGACAGTACCATGCAAGAGACCCAGTACTTC.

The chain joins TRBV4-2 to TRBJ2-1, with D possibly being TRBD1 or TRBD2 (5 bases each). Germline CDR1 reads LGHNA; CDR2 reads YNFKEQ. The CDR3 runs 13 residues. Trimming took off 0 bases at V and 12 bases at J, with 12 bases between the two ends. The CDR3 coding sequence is TGTGCCAGCAGCCAAGATCGGGACGGTGTGCAGTTCTTC. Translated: CASSQDRDGVQFF.

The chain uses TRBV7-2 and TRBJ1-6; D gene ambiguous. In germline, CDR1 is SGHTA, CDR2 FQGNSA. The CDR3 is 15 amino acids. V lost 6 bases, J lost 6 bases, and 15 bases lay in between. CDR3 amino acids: CASRLGGISNSPLHF. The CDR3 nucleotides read TGTGCCAGCAGACTGGGTGGAATCAGTAATTCACCCCTCCACTTT. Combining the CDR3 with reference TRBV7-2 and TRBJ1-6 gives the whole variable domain GAGVSQSPSNKVTEKGKDVELRCDPISGHTALYWYRQSLGQGLEFLIYFQGNSAPDKSGLPSDRFSAERTGGSVSTLTIQRTQQEDSAVYLCASRLGGISNSPLHFGNGTRLTVT.

CDR3 nucleotides: TGTGCCAGCAGCTCTCCGAACAAGGGGGCCTACGAGCAGTACTTC. Translating it yields CASSSPNKGAYEQYF. The chain uses TRBV5-4 and TRBJ2-7, with a weak D call TRBD1 (6 bases). The CDR3 is 15 amino acids. The V end lost 3 bases, the J end lost 2 bases, and 15 bases lay between the germline ends. CDR1 and CDR2 (germline): SGHNT, YYREEE (reference sequence).

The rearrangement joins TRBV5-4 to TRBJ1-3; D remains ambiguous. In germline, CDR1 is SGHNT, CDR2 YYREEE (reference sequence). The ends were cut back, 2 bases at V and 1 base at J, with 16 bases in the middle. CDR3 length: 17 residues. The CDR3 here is CASSLGTFSTSGNTIYF. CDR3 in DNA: TGTGCCAGCAGCTTAGGAACCTTTTCCACTTCTGGAAACACCATATATTTT. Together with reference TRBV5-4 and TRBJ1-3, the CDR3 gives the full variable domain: ETGVTQSPTHLIKTRGQQVTLRCSSQSGHNTVSWYQQALGQGPQFIFQYYREEENGRGNFPPRFSGLQFPNYSSELNVNALELDDSALYLCASSLGTFSTSGNTIYFGEGSWLTVV.

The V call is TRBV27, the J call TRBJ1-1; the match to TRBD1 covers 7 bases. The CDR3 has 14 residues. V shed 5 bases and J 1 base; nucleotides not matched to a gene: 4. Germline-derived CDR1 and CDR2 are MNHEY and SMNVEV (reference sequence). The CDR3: CASSPRTGNTEAFF. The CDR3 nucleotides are TGTGCCAGCAGTCCCAGGACAGGGAACACTGAAGCTTTCTTT.